A single sample gave rise to the 29 T cell receptor beta chains below, sequenced in a study of human T cells and chemical hapten exposure. TCRdb called the RACE reads again in MiXCR, with one record for every CDR3 protein. The sample includes around 360,000 distinct CDR3 sequences, just under 6.5% of them seen just once. Regarding time point: patch test 2, 6 weeks after DPC sensitization. The treatment here: therapeutic diphenylcyclopropenone sensitization with weekly scalp DPC. Sample: whole blood, taken in connection with sensitization to the hapten diphenylcyclopropenone (DPC). These receptors were obtained from a woman between 18 and 30 years old with alopecia areata. Some clones in this sample may be carry-over from other donors' samples.

The chain employs TRBV6-2 or TRBV6-3 and TRBJ2-1; 8 nucleotides line up with TRBD2. Unmatched junction bases numbered 4, after V lost 2 bases and J lost 4 bases. Germline loops: CDR1 MNHEY, CDR2 SVGEGT. The CDR3 length is 15 residues. The CDR3 loop reads CASSYRRGGYNEQFF. The CDR3 coding sequence is TGTGCCAGCAGTTACCGTCGGGGGGGATACAATGAGCAGTTCTTC.

This clonotype was recorded a few times. CDR3 nucleotide sequence: TGTGCCAGCAGCTTAGGTTCTAGCGGTAACACCGGGGAGCTGTTTTTT. It translates to CASSLGSSGNTGELFF. V usage is TRBV7-2 and J usage is TRBJ2-2; TRBD2 matches 7 bases. CDR1 and CDR2 (germline): SGHTA, FQGNSA. The J segment lost 2 bases and the V segment lost 1 base, leaving 4 bases of the junction unmatched. This CDR3 contains 16 residues.

This clonotype has just a few counts. This chain joins TRBV6-1 and TRBJ1-4, with D perhaps TRBD1 (5 bases). Germline values: CDR1 MNHNS, CDR2 SASEGT. The CDR3 consists of 16 residues. Trimming pared 2 bases from V and 8 bases from J, leaving 18 bases between. CDR3 in DNA: TGTGCCAGCAGTGAAAACTTGCTAGGGAGGGGAGAAAAACTGTTTTTT. Protein: CASSENLLGRGEKLFF.

This clonotype was seen many times. The chain combines TRBV11-1 with TRBJ1-6, with D maybe TRBD1 (6 bases). The germline V gene encodes CDR1 SGHAT and CDR2 FQDESV (reference sequence). V was trimmed by 2 bases and J by 5 bases, leaving 31 bases between them. The CDR3 is made up of 22 amino acids. For the CDR3, the DNA is TGTGCCAGCAGCTTACGGCTTATCTTCAGGGGCGATGATATTGCTAATAATTCACCCCTCCACTTT. It translates to CASSLRLIFRGDDIANNSPLHF.

CDR3 region: CASSHDRGYEQYF. CDR3 DNA: TGCGCCAGCAGCCATGATAGGGGATACGAGCAGTACTTC. This chain connects TRBV4-3 to TRBJ2-7, with a possible D match to TRBD1 (5 bases). The CDR3 consists of 13 residues. Trimming took off 3 bases at V and 4 bases at J, with 10 bases between the two ends. Germline CDR1 is LGHNA and CDR2 is YSLEER.

CDR3 loop: CASSSPSTTITDTQYF. CDR3 nucleotides: TGTGCCAGCAGCTCACCCTCTACGACCATCACAGATACGCAGTATTTT. J is TRBJ2-3 and V is TRBV7-8, with D unresolved. Trimming removed 4 bases from V and 2 bases from J, with 16 bases in between. This CDR3 is 16 amino acids long. Germline loops: CDR1 SGHVS, CDR2 FQNEAQ.

V and J are TRBV9 and TRBJ1-5; D ambiguous. CDR1 SGDLS and CDR2 YYNGEE come from the germline V gene. Trimming pared 4 bases from V and 7 bases from J, leaving 21 bases between. This CDR3 has 16 amino acids. CDR3 nucleotide sequence: TGTGCCAGCAGCCGACATGAAATCAACGACGGACAGCCCCAGCATTTT. Translating gives CASSRHEINDGQPQHF.

This clonotype was counted between two and nine times. This chain links TRBV5-1 with TRBJ2-2, with 8 bases fitting TRBD1. The V gene end was trimmed by 2 bases and the J gene end by 6 bases; junction bases not matched to a gene: 9. Per germline, CDR1 SGHRS and CDR2 YFSETQ. The CDR3 sequence is 16 residues long. CDR3 sequence: CASSFGQGRRAGELFF. The CDR3 DNA follows: TGCGCCAGCAGCTTCGGACAGGGAAGGCGCGCCGGGGAGCTGTTTTTT.

This clonotype showed up many times. The chain couples TRBV2 to TRBJ1-5, with TRBD1 matching over 8 bases. This CDR3 is 13 amino acids long. CDR1 is SNHLY, CDR2 FYNNEI, per germline. Trimming removed 10 bases from V and 4 bases from J; junction bases left unmatched: 6. DNA of the CDR3: TGTGCCACGGGACAGGACCTTAATCAGCCCCAGCATTTT. The encoded protein is CATGQDLNQPQHF.

This clonotype was observed a handful of times. This chain links TRBV10-3 with TRBJ2-3; 12 nucleotides line up with TRBD2. Germline V gene data show CDR1 as ENHRY and CDR2 as SYGVKD. V shed 10 bases, J shed 5 bases, and the junction held 7 bases outside the gene matches. This CDR3 contains 14 residues. CDR3 sequence (DNA): TGTGCCACCCGGACTAGCGGGGAGGGAGATACGCAGTATTTT. Its protein product is CATRTSGEGDTQYF.

This clonotype was counted a few times. V and J are TRBV5-5 and TRBJ2-3, with TRBD2 matching over 7 bases. The germline V gene encodes CDR1 SGHKS and CDR2 YYEKEE (reference sequence). The V and J ends lost 5 bases and 0 bases, in that order; junction bases with no gene match: 6. CDR3 length: 15 amino acids. CDR3 loop: CASRKTSLSTDTQYF. In nucleotides, the CDR3 is TGTGCCAGCAGAAAGACTAGCCTTAGCACAGATACGCAGTATTTT. The full variable domain, completed using reference TRBV5-5 and TRBJ2-3, is DAGVTQSPTHLIKTRGQQVTLRCSPISGHKSVSWYQQVLGQGPQFIFQYYEKEERGRGNFPDRFSARQFPNYSSELNVNALLLGDSALYLCASRKTSLSTDTQYFGPGTRLTVL.

The gene calls are TRBV12-3 or TRBV12-4 and TRBJ1-1; D is undetermined. The CDR3 has 14 residues. Trimming left V 3 bases short and J 3 bases short, with 11 bases between. CDR3 coding DNA: TGTGCCAGCAGTTTGAGGATGGGGTACACTGAAGCTTTCTTT. It specifies CASSLRMGYTEAFF.

As regards this clonotype: A read error may be the cause here, since a much bigger clone is one base away. This chain joins TRBV7-2 and TRBJ1-1; 9 bases align to TRBD1. CDR1 and CDR2 (germline): SGHTA, FQGNSA. This CDR3 has 13 residues. Trimming took 3 bases from V and 11 from J; bases not matched to a gene: 7. In DNA, the CDR3 is TGTGCCAGCAGCTTTGGACAGGGGATACTCGCTTTCTTT. It is translated as CASSFGQGILAFF.

This clonotype was counted only a few times. The DNA for the CDR3 is TGCGCCAGCCGATGGGACGGAACTAATGAAAAACTGTTTTTT. Its protein product is CASRWDGTNEKLFF. The gene calls are TRBV5-1 and TRBJ1-4; possible D gene TRBD1, 5 bases. The CDR3 is 14 amino acids. Germline CDR1 and CDR2: SGHRS and YFSETQ. Trimming stripped 7 bases from V and 1 base from J, with 11 bases between.

The rearrangement joins TRBV19 to TRBJ2-7; 9 nucleotides agree with TRBD1. V dropped 3 bases and J dropped 5; count of bases not matched to a gene: 8. From germline, CDR1 is LNHDA and CDR2 SQIVND (reference sequence). The CDR3 covers 15 residues. CDR3 sequence reads: CASSIAGTGRDEQYF. The DNA of the CDR3 is TGTGCCAGTAGTATCGCCGGGACAGGGCGAGACGAGCAGTACTTC.

In its sample, this clonotype was seen a few times. This rearrangement joins TRBV10-3 to TRBJ1-5, with 9 bases matching TRBD1. Germline V gives CDR1 ENHRY, CDR2 SYGVKD. The CDR3 contains 15 residues. J gave up 2 bases and V 2 bases, and 1 base lay outside the gene matches. CDR3 region: CAISEGDRGNQPQHF. The CDR3 nucleotides are TGTGCCATCAGTGAGGGGGACAGGGGCAATCAGCCCCAGCATTTT.

This clonotype was seen a few times. The chain links TRBV3-1 to TRBJ1-2; D unclear. The germline V and J ends were trimmed by 1 base and 0 bases, with 6 bases remaining between them. The germline V gene encodes CDR1 LGHDT and CDR2 YNNKEL (reference sequence). The CDR3 totals 14 residues. CDR3 sequence (DNA): TGTGCCAGCAGCCAAGGCCTTTCTAACTATGGCTACACCTTC. Its protein is CASSQGLSNYGYTF.

The chain is built from TRBV7-8 and TRBJ2-3; D perhaps matches TRBD2 (5 bases). Germline CDR1 is SGHVS and CDR2 is FQNEAQ. This CDR3 region has 17 residues. V was trimmed by 2 bases and J by 0 bases, leaving 15 bases between them. CDR3 sequence reads: CASSLSRRKASTDTQYF. The CDR3 region has the DNA TGTGCCAGCAGCTTATCCCGGAGGAAAGCTAGCACAGATACGCAGTATTTT.

This clonotype has a count of ten or more. The gene calls are TRBV20-1 and TRBJ2-2; 7 bases map to TRBD1. V lost 4 bases to trimming and J lost 2 bases; unmatched junction nucleotides: 4. CDR3 length equals 14 residues. In germline, CDR1 is DFQATT, CDR2 SNEGSKA (reference sequence). The CDR3 nucleotides read TGCAGTGCTAACCACAGGGGAAACACCGGGGAGCTGTTTTTT. The encoded protein is CSANHRGNTGELFF.

This clonotype was counted ten times or more. V usage is TRBV29-1 and J usage is TRBJ1-1; D is possibly TRBD1 (5 bases). The germline gives CDR1 SQVTM, CDR2 ANQGSEA. The CDR3 contains 12 residues. V was pared by 7 bases and J by 7 bases, with 16 bases between. CDR3 DNA sequence: TGCAGCGATATAGGGGAGAACGATGAAGCTTTCTTT. This encodes CSDIGENDEAFF. Using reference TRBV29-1 and TRBJ1-1 for the parts outside the CDR3, the full variable domain is SAVISQKPSRDICQRGTSLTIQCQVDSQVTMMFWYRQQPGQSLTLIATANQGSEATYESGFVIDKFPISRPNLTFSTLTVSNMSPEDSSIYLCSDIGENDEAFFGQGTRLTVV.

J is TRBJ1-2 and V is TRBV7-9; D remains ambiguous. V was shortened by 4 bases and J by 0 bases, with 9 bases between the two germline ends. The V gene's germline CDR1 is SEHNR and CDR2 FQNEAQ (reference sequence). This CDR3 comprises 14 residues. The CDR3 here is CASSYVTANYGYTF. The CDR3, as DNA: TGTGCCAGCAGCTACGTTACAGCTAACTATGGCTACACCTTC.

This clonotype was observed at least ten times. V gene TRBV20-1 combines with J gene TRBJ1-5; no definite D call. The CDR3 is made up of 12 amino acids. Germline V gene sequence: CDR1 DFQATT, CDR2 SNEGSKA (reference sequence). V lost 3 bases and J lost 7, with 10 bases in between. The CDR3 spells CSASPPGQPQHF. CDR3 bases: TGCAGTGCTAGCCCCCCAGGACAGCCCCAGCATTTT.

This chain links TRBV6-2 or TRBV6-3 with TRBJ2-3; unclear D gene. Germline V lookup: CDR1 MNHEY, CDR2 SVGEGT. The V end lost 4 bases, the J end lost 6 bases, and 14 bases lay between the germline ends. CDR3 length equals 14 residues. As DNA, the CDR3 is TGTGCCAGCAGTTTCGACTTGTACCGGGATACGCAGTATTTT. Its translation is CASSFDLYRDTQYF.

The chain combines TRBV7-6 with TRBJ1-3, with unresolved D. The CDR3 covers 15 residues. Germline CDR1 SGHVS, CDR2 FNYEAQ. The V end was cut by 0 bases, the J end by 0 bases, with 6 bases between. This CDR3 reads CASSLAQYSGNTIYF. CDR3 nucleotide sequence: TGTGCCAGCAGCTTAGCACAGTACTCTGGAAACACCATATATTTT.

The rearrangement uses TRBV25-1 and TRBJ1-5; D uncertain. Germline CDR1 reads MGHDK; CDR2 reads SYGVNS. CDR3 size: 15 residues. V lost 2 bases to trimming and J lost 0 bases, with 8 bases between them. CDR3 DNA sequence: TGTGCCAGCAGTGAAACGCCTGATAGCAATCAGCCCCAGCATTTT. This gives the protein CASSETPDSNQPQHF.

This clonotype was observed at least ten times. Here the CDR3 DNA reads TGTGCCAGCGGGGGAAGAGCGGGGTACAATGAGCAGTTCTTC. Translated: CASGGRAGYNEQFF. This sequence joins TRBV6-2 or TRBV6-3 and TRBJ2-1; 7 bases map to TRBD2. This CDR3 has 14 residues. V dropped 8 bases and J dropped 4; count of bases not matched to a gene: 8. Germline V gene sequence: CDR1 MNHEY, CDR2 SVGEGT.

This clonotype has only a few counts. The chain carries TRBV27 and TRBJ2-1; 9 nucleotides line up with TRBD2. CDR3 length: 16 amino acids. CDR1 and CDR2 from the germline V gene are MNHEY and SMNVEV (reference sequence). Trimming removed 5 bases from V and 0 bases from J; junction bases left unmatched: 5. The CDR3 loop reads CASSTRLAVSYNEQFF. The CDR3 region has the DNA TGTGCCAGCAGTACCAGACTAGCGGTCTCCTACAATGAGCAGTTCTTC.

This clonotype was seen only a few times. The chain carries TRBV18 and TRBJ2-3; tentatively, D is TRBD2 (6 bases). The germline V and J ends were trimmed by 3 bases and 0 bases, with 16 bases remaining between them. Germline V CDR1 and CDR2: KGHSH, LQKENI. The CDR3 is 17 residues long. Here the CDR3 reads CASSPKWVAASTDTQYF. The DNA for the CDR3 is TGTGCCAGCTCACCCAAGTGGGTAGCGGCTAGCACAGATACGCAGTATTTT.

The chain has TRBV5-5 and TRBJ1-2; no firm D call. CDR1 is SGHKS and CDR2 is YYEKEE in the germline V gene (reference sequence). CDR3 length: 14 amino acids. V was cut by 6 bases and J by 0 bases, with 12 bases left in between. CDR3: CASTSYFTNYGYTF. In nucleotides, the CDR3 is TGTGCCAGCACAAGTTACTTCACTAACTATGGCTACACCTTC.